This T cell receptor (beta chain) is drawn from a study of CDR3 diversity in severe acne. The CDR3 has 14 amino acids. CDR1 is MGHRA and CDR2 is YSYEKL in the germline V gene. One entry per CDR3 protein results from TCRdb running MiXCR on the PCR reads. The repertoire consists of tens of thousands of distinct CDR3 sequences, with under 65% occurring once and the leading ten covering around an eighth. This chain connects TRBV4-1 to TRBJ2-1; D perhaps matches TRBD1 (5 bases). The J call may be wrong; the DNA end is better matched by TRBJ2-7. This TCR was sampled from a male donor in good health, without acne. Sequencing used blood. The CDR3 nucleotides are TGCGCCAGCAGCCAAGAACCAGGGTCCTACGAGCAGTACTTC. Translating it yields CASSQEPGSYEQYF.